This T cell receptor (beta chain) was identified in a study of cytomegalovirus exposure and HLA in healthy donors. Study-level results: An analysis done earlier found most TCR beta V segments productive about 87% or about 30% of the time.

As for this clone: Antigen: not known.

The PCR contained 60 Vbeta and 13 Jbeta primers. Produced via immunoSEQ multiplex PCR; TCRdb's table is partial and in-frame only. The data hold over 120,000 clones, with more than 70% observed a single time. V lost 1 base to trimming and J lost 2 bases; unmatched junction nucleotides: 6. Germline lookup yields CDR1 SGHRS and CDR2 YFSETQ. The length of the CDR3 is 16 residues. V and J are TRBV5-1 and TRBJ2-1, with 7 nucleotides matching TRBD1. The specimen was PBMCs. This sequence originates from a man between 50 and 59 years old in good health and CMV-seronegative. Here the CDR3 reads CASSLPGQQTYNEQFF. The DNA of the CDR3 is TGCGCCAGCAGCTTGCCGGGACAGCAAACCTACAATGAGCAGTTCTTC.